This record covers a single TCR beta chain. Its antigen is still unknown. Base qualities are not recorded, but no much larger clone differs from it by a single base. Receptor libraries were prepared by the immunoSEQ multiplex PCR assay. The hsTCRB Kit was used according to the manufacturer's protocol to amplify rearranged TCR beta chain sequences. An Illumina MiSeq was used to sequence the TCRB libraries. In the original analysis: Demultiplexing, trimming and gene mapping were performed with the kit vendor's proprietary platform. In its TCRdb copy, this immuneACCESS table keeps in-frame sequences only and misses some clones. Where compared with another copy, unresolved V genes explain less than half of these, and the others have no known cause. That table supplies the V and J calls and clone size; D and trimming were determined from the DNA. The sample includes approximately 51,000 clones, with roughly 73% observed a single time. Of the sample, roughly 1.8% falls within the top ten clones.

The sample is drawn from a study of a mutant IDH1 vaccine in newly diagnosed glioma listed by TCRdb under 2021. With regard to the full study: Eight vaccinations were administered to patients in weeks 1, 3, 5, 7, 11, 15, 19 and 23, corresponding to visits V03 through V10. Longitudinal TCRB deep sequencing was done for fewer than 30 treated patients, wherever samples were available for exploratory analyses. Of the approximately 35 treated patients, around 60% were male and around 40% were female, and the mean age was approximately 37 years. Peripheral blood was collected at six visits: V03 (baseline), V05, V07, V10, V12 and V13. Vaccination was initiated 4-6 weeks after radiotherapy alone, or concurrently with temozolomide cycles in the chemotherapy-containing groups. Before enrollment, patients had received standard therapy of radiotherapy alone, temozolomide alone, or radiochemotherapy with temozolomide; most received the combination. Paper-wide results and their limitations: Changes in the top peripheral T cell clonotypes picked up by TCRB sequencing did not appear to be linked to pseudoprogression. It was noted by the authors that analyses of patient blood samples could not be reproduced owing to sample limitations. PBMC samples for TCRB deep sequencing were selected based on availability. Across multiple MHC alleles, vaccine-induced immune responses were seen in around 93% of patients.

The germline V gene gives CDR1 as SNHLY and CDR2 as FYNNEI. Spanning cysteine to phenylalanine, the CDR3 consists of 14 amino acids. The retained sequence is limited to the CDR3, 42 bases, with the frame set at the first base. Compared with germline, V lacks 7 bases and J lacks 2 bases; bases without a gene match: 2. The time point label of this sample denotes: week 5, during vaccination. Every vaccine dose consisted of 300 ug of a 20-mer mutant IDH1 peptide in Montanide, administered subcutaneously together with topical imiquimod. The donors had newly diagnosed IDH1-mutant astrocytomas of WHO grade 3 or 4 that showed loss of nuclear ATRX. The samples were drawn from NOA16, a multicentre, single-arm, open-label phase I trial in Germany that tested a mutant IDH1 peptide vaccine in humans for the first time. Genomic DNA for TCRB sequencing was extracted from EDTA blood using the DNeasy Blood and Tissue Kit.

This material consisted of PBMCs, taken from a glioma patient whose treatment included an IDH1 peptide vaccine. The clonotype comes from a woman in her thirties or forties with glioma. This receptor chain uses TRBV2 and TRBJ1-2, and 12 junction bases match TRBD1. CDR3 reads: CASTGTGGNYGYTF. The sequenced DNA: TGTGCCAGCACGGGGACAGGGGGCAACTATGGCTACACCTTC.